The clone carrying this TCR beta chain was detected once. This sample was taken from a study of shared clonotypes between healthy human individuals. The assay ran at deep level. Method: immunoSEQ multiplex PCR; TCRdb's copy keeps in-frame clones and lacks some. Among around 2.1 million clones listed, more than 90% were seen once. The CDR3 is 12 residues long. The germline V and J ends were trimmed by 6 bases and 2 bases, with 7 bases remaining between them. Germline V gives CDR1 SNHLY, CDR2 FYNNEI. The study drew its donors from healthy HIV-negative adults without recent acute infections or vaccinations.

This rearrangement joins TRBV2 to TRBJ2-5; no definite D call. The clonotype originates from a man in his late teens or twenties in good health. Sample: naive CD4+ T cells sorted from blood. The subset here: CD45RA+ positively selected. CDR3 bases: TGTGCCAGCAGGCAGCCTCAAGAGACCCAGTACTTC. It specifies CASRQPQETQYF.